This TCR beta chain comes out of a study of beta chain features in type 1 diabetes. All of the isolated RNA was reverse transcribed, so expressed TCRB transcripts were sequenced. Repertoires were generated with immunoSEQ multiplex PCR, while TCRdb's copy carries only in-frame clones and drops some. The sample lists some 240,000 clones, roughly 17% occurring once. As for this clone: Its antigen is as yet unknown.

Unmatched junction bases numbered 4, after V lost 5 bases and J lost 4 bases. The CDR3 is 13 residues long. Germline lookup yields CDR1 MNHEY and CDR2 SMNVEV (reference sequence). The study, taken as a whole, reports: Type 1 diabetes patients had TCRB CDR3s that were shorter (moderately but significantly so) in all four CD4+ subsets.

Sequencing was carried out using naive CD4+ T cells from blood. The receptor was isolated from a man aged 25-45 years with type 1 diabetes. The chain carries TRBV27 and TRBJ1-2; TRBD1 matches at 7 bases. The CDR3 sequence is CASSTDRIYGYTF. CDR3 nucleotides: TGTGCCAGCAGTACGGACAGGATCTATGGCTACACCTTC.